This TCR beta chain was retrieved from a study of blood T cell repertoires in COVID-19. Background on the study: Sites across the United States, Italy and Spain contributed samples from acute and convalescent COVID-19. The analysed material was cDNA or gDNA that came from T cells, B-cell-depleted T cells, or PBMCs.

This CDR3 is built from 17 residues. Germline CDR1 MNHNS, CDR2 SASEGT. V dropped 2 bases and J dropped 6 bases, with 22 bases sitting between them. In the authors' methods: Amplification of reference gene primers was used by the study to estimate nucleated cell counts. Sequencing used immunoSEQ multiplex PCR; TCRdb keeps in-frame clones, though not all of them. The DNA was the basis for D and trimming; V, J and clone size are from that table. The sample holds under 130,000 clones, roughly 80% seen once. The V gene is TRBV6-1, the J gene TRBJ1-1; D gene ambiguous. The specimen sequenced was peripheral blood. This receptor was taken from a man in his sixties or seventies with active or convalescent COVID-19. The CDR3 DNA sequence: TGTGCCAGCAGTGAACGGGGTTCAGGAACATTGATGTCTGAAGCTTTCTTT. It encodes CASSERGSGTLMSEAFF.